This is a list of T cell receptor beta chains from one sample in a study of immune heterogeneity within non-small cell lung tumors. One entry per CDR3 protein results from TCRdb running MiXCR on the multiplex PCR reads. The sample has approximately 20,000 distinct CDR3 sequences; about 30% are singletons. The sequencing input was lung tumor tissue. The receptors originated from a man in his forties with non-small cell lung cancer. Both conserved end residues are part of each CDR3. A D gene is named only where the DNA matches it firmly. Size tells how often a clone was seen (once, few, many) or the class of an expanded clone, and some rows leave it out.

v_gene: TRBV6-1
d_gene: NA
j_gene: TRBJ2-3
abundance: many
CDR3nt: TGTGCCAGCAGCTCGGGAAACACAGATACGCAGTATTTT
CDR3aa: CASSSGNTDTQYF

v_gene: TRBV6-1
d_gene: TRBD1
j_gene: TRBJ2-2
abundance: many
CDR3nt: TGTGCCAGCAGGCAGTACAGGGGGCAGGACACCGGGGAGCTGTTTTTT
CDR3aa: CASRQYRGQDTGELFF

v_gene: TRBV20-1
d_gene: TRBD1
j_gene: TRBJ1-2
abundance: NA
CDR3nt: TGCAGTGCTACCGGGACAGCTGCGCGAGGCTACACCTTC
CDR3aa: CSATGTAARGYTF

v_gene: TRBV6-6
d_gene: TRBD1
j_gene: TRBJ1-2
abundance: medium-sized
CDR3nt: TGTGCCAGCAGTTACTCTCAGGGGGCCAATGGCTACACCTTC
CDR3aa: CASSYSQGANGYTF

v_gene: TRBV6-2/TRBV6-3
d_gene: NA
j_gene: TRBJ1-1
abundance: many
CDR3nt: TGTGCCAGCAGTTACAGGATCAGGGCAGGGTCTAGTGACACTGAAGCTTTCTTT
CDR3aa: CASSYRIRAGSSDTEAFF

v_gene: TRBV19
d_gene: TRBD1
j_gene: TRBJ2-1
abundance: many
CDR3nt: TGTGCCAGTAGTCTCCGGGACAGGGGGCTTAGGGAGCAGTTCTTC
CDR3aa: CASSLRDRGLREQFF

v_gene: TRBV28
d_gene: NA
j_gene: TRBJ1-1
abundance: NA
CDR3nt: TGTGCCAGCAGGGGAGGGGGGGTCAACACTGAAGCTTTATTT
CDR3aa: CASRGGGVNTEALF

v_gene: TRBV20-1
d_gene: NA
j_gene: TRBJ1-2
abundance: many
CDR3nt: TGCAGTGCTAGAGACAGGGACTATGGCTACACCTTC
CDR3aa: CSARDRDYGYTF

v_gene: TRBV28
d_gene: TRBD1
j_gene: TRBJ1-1
abundance: many
CDR3nt: TGTGCCAGCAGTCCATGGGACAGGGTGAACACTGAAGCTTTCTTT
CDR3aa: CASSPWDRVNTEAFF

v_gene: TRBV14
d_gene: TRBD2
j_gene: TRBJ2-1
abundance: many
CDR3nt: TGTGCCAGCAGCCAATTTCTTAGCGGGAGGGCCCATGAGCAGTTCTTC
CDR3aa: CASSQFLSGRAHEQFF

v_gene: TRBV19
d_gene: NA
j_gene: TRBJ1-6
abundance: medium-sized
CDR3nt: TGTGCCAGTAGTATAGACAGGGGCAATTCACCCCTCCACTTT
CDR3aa: CASSIDRGNSPLHF

v_gene: TRBV10-3
d_gene: NA
j_gene: TRBJ1-3
abundance: many
CDR3nt: TGTGCCAGCCGGGACATCGGAAACACCATATATTTT
CDR3aa: CASRDIGNTIYF

v_gene: TRBV5-1
d_gene: NA
j_gene: TRBJ1-4
abundance: many
CDR3nt: TGCGCCAGCAGCTCGGGCAGGTATGATGAAAAACTGTTTTTT
CDR3aa: CASSSGRYDEKLFF

v_gene: TRBV29-1
d_gene: NA
j_gene: TRBJ1-3
abundance: few
CDR3nt: TGCAGCGTCGCCTCTGATGGAAACACCATATATTTT
CDR3aa: CSVASDGNTIYF

v_gene: TRBV19
d_gene: TRBD2
j_gene: TRBJ2-7
abundance: many
CDR3nt: TGTGCCAGTCGAGCCTCTCTAGCGGGAGGGGTCTACGAGCAGTACTTC
CDR3aa: CASRASLAGGVYEQYF

v_gene: TRBV6-1
d_gene: TRBD1
j_gene: TRBJ2-7
abundance: medium-sized
CDR3nt: TGTGCCAGCAGCGATGGGACAGCCTCCTACGAGCAGTACTTC
CDR3aa: CASSDGTASYEQYF

v_gene: TRBV7-2
d_gene: NA
j_gene: TRBJ2-7
abundance: NA
CDR3nt: TGTGCCAGCAGCATCAACTTCGTCTCCTACGAGCAGTACTTC
CDR3aa: CASSINFVSYEQYF

v_gene: TRBV7-9
d_gene: TRBD1
j_gene: TRBJ1-1
abundance: few
CDR3nt: TGTGCCAGCCTCCCAACAGGGGTAACTGAAGCTTTCTTT
CDR3aa: CASLPTGVTEAFF

v_gene: TRBV5-6
d_gene: NA
j_gene: TRBJ1-1
abundance: NA
CDR3nt: TGTGCCAGCAGTTGGGGCCTAGCGACTGAAGCTTTATTT
CDR3aa: CASSWGLATEALF

v_gene: TRBV7-9
d_gene: NA
j_gene: TRBJ2-7
abundance: NA
CDR3nt: TGTGCCAGCATCGTTGGCTCGGATCGTGAGCAGTACTTC
CDR3aa: CASIVGSDREQYF

v_gene: TRBV2
d_gene: NA
j_gene: TRBJ2-2
abundance: many
CDR3nt: TGTGCCAGCAAGCGGGACAGCACCGGGGAGCTGTTTTTT
CDR3aa: CASKRDSTGELFF

v_gene: TRBV7-2
d_gene: NA
j_gene: TRBJ1-6
abundance: many
CDR3nt: TGTGCCAGCAGCTTAGAGGGAGGAAGAACTTCACCCCTCCACTTT
CDR3aa: CASSLEGGRTSPLHF

v_gene: TRBV7-9
d_gene: NA
j_gene: TRBJ2-7
abundance: NA
CDR3nt: TGTGCCAGCAGCGTTGCCTCGGATCGGGAGCAGTACTTC
CDR3aa: CASSVASDREQYF

v_gene: TRBV20-1
d_gene: NA
j_gene: TRBJ2-5
abundance: once
CDR3nt: TGCAGTGCCCCTAGGACGGGTGGGGAGACCCAGTACTTC
CDR3aa: CSAPRTGGETQYF

v_gene: TRBV20-1
d_gene: TRBD2
j_gene: TRBJ2-1
abundance: NA
CDR3nt: TGCAGTGCTGCTCCCCCGGGACTAGCGGGAGTTGAGCAGTTCTTC
CDR3aa: CSAAPPGLAGVEQFF

v_gene: TRBV3-1
d_gene: TRBD2
j_gene: TRBJ2-7
abundance: NA
CDR3nt: TGTGCCAGCAGCTCAGCGGGGGGGGGAGTGTACGAGCAGTACTTC
CDR3aa: CASSSAGGGVYEQYF